This T cell receptor beta chain was observed in a study of blood T cell repertoires in COVID-19. Only in-frame clones appear in the TCRdb table, and some are missing; sequencing was by immunoSEQ multiplex PCR. Of a few hundred thousand clones listed, about 88% are singletons. The sequencing sample was made of PBMCs or T cells enriched from blood (not recorded which). The source of this sequence is a woman between 25 and 40 years old who had recovered from COVID-19.

The CDR3 protein is CASSEGGRPGNTIYF. The DNA for the CDR3 is TGTGCCAGCAGTGAAGGGGGGCGGCCTGGAAACACCATATATTTT. The genes are TRBV2 and TRBJ1-3; a weak D match, TRBD1 (6 bases). CDR1 and CDR2 (germline): SNHLY, FYNNEI. Trimming pared 1 base from V and 2 bases from J, leaving 9 bases between. The CDR3 sequence is 15 residues long.